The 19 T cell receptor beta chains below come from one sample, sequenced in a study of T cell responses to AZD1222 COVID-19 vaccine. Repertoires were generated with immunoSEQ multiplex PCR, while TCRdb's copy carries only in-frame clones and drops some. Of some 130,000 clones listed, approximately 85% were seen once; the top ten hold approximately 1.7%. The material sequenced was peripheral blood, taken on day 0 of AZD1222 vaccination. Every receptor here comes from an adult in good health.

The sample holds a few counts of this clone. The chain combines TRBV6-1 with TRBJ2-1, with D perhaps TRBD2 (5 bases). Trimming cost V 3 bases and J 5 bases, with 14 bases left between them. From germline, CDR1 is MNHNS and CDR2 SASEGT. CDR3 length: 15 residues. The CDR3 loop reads CASSESGRRDNEQFF. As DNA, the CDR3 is TGTGCCAGCAGTGAGAGTGGGAGACGGGACAATGAGCAGTTCTTC.

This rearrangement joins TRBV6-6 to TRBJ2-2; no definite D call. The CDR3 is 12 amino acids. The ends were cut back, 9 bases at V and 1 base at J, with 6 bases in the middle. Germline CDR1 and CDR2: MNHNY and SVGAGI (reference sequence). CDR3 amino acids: CASLQNTGELFF. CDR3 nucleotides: TGTGCCAGTCTCCAGAACACCGGGGAGCTGTTTTTT.

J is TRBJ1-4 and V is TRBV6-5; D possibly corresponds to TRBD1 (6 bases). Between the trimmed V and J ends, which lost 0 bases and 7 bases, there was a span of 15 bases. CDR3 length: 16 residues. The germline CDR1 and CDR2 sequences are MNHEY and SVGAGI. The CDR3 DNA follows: TGTGCCAGCAGTTACTCGCCTGGACAGAGGGGTGAAAAACTGTTTTTT. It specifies CASSYSPGQRGEKLFF.

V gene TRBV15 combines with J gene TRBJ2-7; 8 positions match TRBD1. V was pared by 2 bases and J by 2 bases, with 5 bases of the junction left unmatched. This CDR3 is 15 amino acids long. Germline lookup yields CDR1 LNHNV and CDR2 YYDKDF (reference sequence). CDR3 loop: CATSRTGTGAYEQYF. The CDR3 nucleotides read TGTGCCACCAGCAGAACCGGGACAGGAGCCTACGAGCAGTACTTC.

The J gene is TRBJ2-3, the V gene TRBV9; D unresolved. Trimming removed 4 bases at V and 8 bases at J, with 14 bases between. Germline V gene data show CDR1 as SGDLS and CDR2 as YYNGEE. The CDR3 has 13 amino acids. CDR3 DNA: TGTGCCAGCAGCTTGGTCGGGCCGGGTACGCAGTATTTT. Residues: CASSLVGPGTQYF.

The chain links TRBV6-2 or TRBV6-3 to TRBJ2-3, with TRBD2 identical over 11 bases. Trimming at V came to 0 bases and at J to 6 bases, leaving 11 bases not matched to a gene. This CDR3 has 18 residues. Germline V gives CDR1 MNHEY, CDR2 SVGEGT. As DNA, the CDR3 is TGTGCCAGCAGTTACTCGGTCCTAGCGGGAGGTAAGAAGGATACGCAGTATTTT. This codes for CASSYSVLAGGKKDTQYF.

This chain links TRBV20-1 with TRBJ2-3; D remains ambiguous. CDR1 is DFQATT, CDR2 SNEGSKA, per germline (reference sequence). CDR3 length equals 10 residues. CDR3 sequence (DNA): TGCAGCCCTAACACAGATACGCAGTATTTT. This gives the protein CSPNTDTQYF.

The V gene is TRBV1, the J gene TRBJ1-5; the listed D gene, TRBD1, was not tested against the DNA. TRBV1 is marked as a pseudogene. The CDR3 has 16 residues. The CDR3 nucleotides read TGCACCAGCAGCCGGCCGGACAGCTTCAGCAATCAGCCCCAGCATTTT. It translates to CTSSRPDSFSNQPQHF.

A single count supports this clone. The CDR3 sequence is CATSGRYSNQPQHF. The CDR3 DNA follows: TGTGCCACCAGTGGACGATATAGCAATCAGCCCCAGCATTTT. This sequence joins TRBV24-1 and TRBJ1-5; no clear D. The CDR3 length is 14 residues. Germline CDR1 reads KGHDR; CDR2 reads SFDVKD. V was cut by 5 bases and J by 0 bases, with 7 bases left in between.

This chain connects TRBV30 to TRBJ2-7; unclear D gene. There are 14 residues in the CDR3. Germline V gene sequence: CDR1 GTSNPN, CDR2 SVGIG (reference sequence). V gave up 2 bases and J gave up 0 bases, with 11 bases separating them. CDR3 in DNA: TGTGCCTGGAGTTCCTACAGCCTCTCCTACGAGCAGTACTTC. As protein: CAWSSYSLSYEQYF.

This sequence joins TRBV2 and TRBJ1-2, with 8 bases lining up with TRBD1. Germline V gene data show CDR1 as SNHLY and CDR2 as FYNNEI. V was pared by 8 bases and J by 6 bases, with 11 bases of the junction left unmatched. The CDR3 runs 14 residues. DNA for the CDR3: TGTGCCAGCTCTCAGAGACAGGGGTTCAATGGCTACACCTTC. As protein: CASSQRQGFNGYTF.

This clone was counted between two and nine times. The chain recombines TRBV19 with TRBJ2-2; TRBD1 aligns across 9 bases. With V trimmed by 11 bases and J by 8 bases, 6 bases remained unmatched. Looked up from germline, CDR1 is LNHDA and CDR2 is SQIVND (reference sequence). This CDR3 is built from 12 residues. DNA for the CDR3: TGTGCCGGAATGACAGGGGGTGGGGAGCTGTTTTTT. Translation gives CAGMTGGGELFF.

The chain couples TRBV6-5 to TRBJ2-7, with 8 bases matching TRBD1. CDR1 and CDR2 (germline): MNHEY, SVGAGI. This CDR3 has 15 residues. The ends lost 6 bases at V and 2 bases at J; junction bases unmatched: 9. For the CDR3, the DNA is TGTGCCAGCAGACAAGGACAGGGCTGGACCTACGAGCAGTACTTC. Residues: CASRQGQGWTYEQYF.

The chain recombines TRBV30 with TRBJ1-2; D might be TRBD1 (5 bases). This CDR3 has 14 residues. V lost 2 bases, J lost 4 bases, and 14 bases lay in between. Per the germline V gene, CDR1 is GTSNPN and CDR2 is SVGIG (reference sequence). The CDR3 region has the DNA TGTGCCTGGAGTAAGGGGTCCGTCGCCTATGGCTACACCTTC. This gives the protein CAWSKGSVAYGYTF. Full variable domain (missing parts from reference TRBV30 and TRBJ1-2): SQTIHQWPATLVQPVGSPLSLECTVEGTSNPNLYWYRQAAGRGLQLLFYSVGIGQISSEVPQNLSASRPQDRQFILSSKKLLLSDSGFYLCAWSKGSVAYGYTFGSGTRLTVV.

CDR3 sequence (DNA): TGTGCCAGCAGCCAAACTGGGACAGGGCTGAACACTGAAGCTTTCTTT. Translated: CASSQTGTGLNTEAFF. The chain is built from TRBV13 and TRBJ1-1, with 9 bases matching TRBD1. CDR1 is PRHDT and CDR2 is FYEKMQ in the germline V gene (reference sequence). The V gene end was trimmed by 5 bases and the J gene end by 0 bases; junction bases not matched to a gene: 7. The length of the CDR3 is 16 residues.

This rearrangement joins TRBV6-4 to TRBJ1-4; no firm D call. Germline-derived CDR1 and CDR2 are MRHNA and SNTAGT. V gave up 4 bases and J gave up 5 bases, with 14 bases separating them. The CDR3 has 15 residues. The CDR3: CASSAQPGPNEKLFF. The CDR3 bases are TGTGCCAGCAGTGCCCAACCCGGGCCGAATGAAAAACTGTTTTTT.

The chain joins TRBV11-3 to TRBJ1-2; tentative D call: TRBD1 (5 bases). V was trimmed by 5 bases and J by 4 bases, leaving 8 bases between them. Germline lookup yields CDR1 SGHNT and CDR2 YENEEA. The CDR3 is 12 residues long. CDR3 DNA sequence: TGTGCCAGCAGCGAGGGACCCTATGGCTACACCTTC. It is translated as CASSEGPYGYTF.

Here the CDR3 reads CASSSIVSGTRANEQYF. The CDR3 DNA reads TGTGCCAGCAGCTCCATTGTATCCGGGACTCGGGCGAACGAGCAGTACTTC. This chain joins TRBV14 and TRBJ2-7, with D tentatively TRBD2 (6 bases). This CDR3 contains 17 residues. With 5 bases removed from V and 5 bases from J, the gap between germline ends came to 25 bases. Germline V CDR1 and CDR2: SGHDN, FVKESK.

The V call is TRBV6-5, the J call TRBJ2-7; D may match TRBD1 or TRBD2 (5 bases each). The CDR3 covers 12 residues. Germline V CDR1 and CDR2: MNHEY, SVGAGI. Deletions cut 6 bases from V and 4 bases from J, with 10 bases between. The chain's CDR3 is CASSTGPYEQYF. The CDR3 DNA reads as TGTGCCAGCAGCACGGGACCTTACGAGCAGTACTTC.